These 28 T cell receptor beta chains were sequenced from one sample in a study of T cell changes during pregnancy in multiple sclerosis (dated by TCRdb to between 2017 and 2020). Receptor libraries were prepared by the immunoSEQ multiplex PCR assay. TCRdb holds this immuneACCESS table with in-frame rearrangements only. Some clones are missing; in checked studies, unresolved V genes explain under half, and the rest has no known cause. In this sample the table shows 39,000 or so clones, 90% to 95% of which occur a single time. The top ten clonotypes cover 8.1% of the sample. The material was CD8+ T cells from peripheral blood mononuclear cells, obtained in the third trimester of pregnancy. The receptors were gathered from a female donor with multiple sclerosis, enrolled in a pregnancy study.

The rearrangement uses TRBV28 and TRBJ2-1; maybe TRBD1 (5 bases). The germline CDR1 and CDR2 sequences are MDHEN and SYDVKM. V lost 5 bases and J lost 6, with 14 bases in between. The CDR3 contains 14 residues. CDR3 region: CASSGWQGANEQFF. The DNA for the CDR3 is TGTGCCAGCAGTGGGTGGCAGGGTGCCAATGAGCAGTTCTTC.

The V call is TRBV27, the J call TRBJ1-1, with D uncertain. Trimming pared 3 bases from V and 6 bases from J, leaving 11 bases between. The CDR3 runs to 13 residues. The germline gives CDR1 MNHEY, CDR2 SMNVEV (reference sequence). The CDR3, as DNA: TGTGCCAGCAGTTTTCTCCCCCCCGCTGAAGCTTTCTTT. Protein product: CASSFLPPAEAFF.

The chain employs TRBV27 and TRBJ2-5; 9 positions match TRBD2. The V gene's germline CDR1 is MNHEY and CDR2 SMNVEV (reference sequence). V was pared by 3 bases and J by 5 bases, with 7 bases of the junction left unmatched. This CDR3 is 15 amino acids long. CDR3 loop: CASSLIAGAGETQYF. The CDR3 DNA reads as TGTGCCAGCAGTTTGATAGCGGGGGCGGGGGAGACCCAGTACTTC.

The chain employs TRBV6-6 and TRBJ2-7, with D hard to call. Trimming stripped 2 bases from V and 4 bases from J, with 18 bases between. The CDR3 has 16 residues. CDR1 and CDR2 from the germline V gene are MNHNY and SVGAGI (reference sequence). The CDR3: CASSYDPALAVYEQYF. The DNA for the CDR3 is TGTGCCAGCAGTTACGATCCAGCGTTGGCGGTATACGAGCAGTACTTC.

J is TRBJ2-7 and V is TRBV7-6; 7 nucleotides match TRBD2. The CDR3 length is 14 residues. Trimming cost V 0 bases and J 3 bases; bases outside gene matches: 2. The germline V gene encodes CDR1 SGHVS and CDR2 FNYEAQ. CDR3 in amino acids: CASSLATGGYEQYF. Written as DNA, the CDR3 is TGTGCCAGCAGCTTAGCGACGGGGGGCTACGAGCAGTACTTC. Filled out from reference TRBV7-6 and TRBJ2-7, the complete variable domain reads GAGVSQSPRYKVTKRGQDVALRCDPISGHVSLYWYRQALGQGPEFLTYFNYEAQQDKSGLPNDRFSAERPEGSISTLTIQRTEQRDSAMYRCASSLATGGYEQYFGPGTRLTVT.

This chain uses TRBV9 with TRBJ2-7, with 8 bases fitting TRBD1. The CDR3 is 14 amino acids. Germline V gene sequence: CDR1 SGDLS, CDR2 YYNGEE. The trim removed 2 bases at V and 2 bases at J, leaving 3 bases unmatched. The CDR3, as DNA: TGTGCCAGCAGCGTTGGACAGGGTCCCTACGAGCAGTACTTC. Its translation: CASSVGQGPYEQYF.

The V and J genes are TRBV5-1 and TRBJ2-7; 10 nucleotides align to TRBD2. Germline assignment: CDR1 SGHRS and CDR2 YFSETQ. CDR3 length: 16 residues. With V trimmed by 0 bases and J by 2 bases, 5 bases remained unmatched. The CDR3 loop reads CASSLELAGYTYEQYF. DNA of the CDR3: TGCGCCAGCAGCTTGGAACTAGCGGGATATACCTACGAGCAGTACTTC.

The chain has TRBV18 and TRBJ2-7; 7 bases map to TRBD1. Looked up from germline, CDR1 is KGHSH and CDR2 is LQKENI. The V gene end was trimmed by 8 bases and the J gene end by 0 bases; junction bases not matched to a gene: 19. CDR3 length equals 18 residues. This CDR3 is CASPSDRAGEKTSYEQYF. The DNA of the CDR3 is TGTGCCAGCCCTTCAGACAGGGCAGGGGAGAAAACCTCCTACGAGCAGTACTTC.

The gene calls are TRBV28 and TRBJ2-2; TRBD2 agrees at 9 bases. Trimming at V came to 2 bases and at J to 4 bases, leaving 5 bases not matched to a gene. This CDR3 contains 16 residues. Germline loops: CDR1 MDHEN, CDR2 SYDVKM. CDR3 nucleotides: TGTGCCAGCAGTTTAAGTAGCGGGAGAGGCACCGGGGAGCTGTTTTTT. Translating gives CASSLSSGRGTGELFF.

This clone was seen only once. The genes are TRBV19 and TRBJ2-7; D perhaps matches TRBD1 (7 bases). V was cut by 6 bases and J by 2 bases, with 17 bases left in between. This CDR3 spans 15 amino acids. CDR1 LNHDA and CDR2 SQIVND come from the germline V gene (reference sequence). The CDR3 region is CASSSGGTATYEQYF. CDR3 DNA sequence: TGTGCCAGTAGCTCCGGAGGGACAGCAACCTACGAGCAGTACTTC.

The CDR3 protein is CASYRLAGESGELFF. The DNA of the CDR3 is TGTGCCAGCTACAGACTAGCGGGAGAATCCGGGGAGCTGTTTTTT. The chain has TRBV19 and TRBJ2-2, with TRBD2 matching over 12 bases. After removal of 9 bases from V and 6 bases from J, the junction contained 8 bases not matched to a gene. CDR3 length: 15 amino acids. Germline V gene data show CDR1 as LNHDA and CDR2 as SQIVND (reference sequence).

CDR3 sequence: CASSLGERETRGRNEQYF. CDR3 coding DNA: TGCGCCAGCAGCTTGGGGGAGCGGGAGACAAGGGGTAGGAACGAGCAGTACTTC. The V call is TRBV5-1, the J call TRBJ2-7, with 8 bases matching TRBD2. The CDR3 has 18 amino acids. Germline V gene data show CDR1 as SGHRS and CDR2 as YFSETQ. With 0 bases clipped from V and 5 bases from J, the junction kept 16 bases outside the gene matches.

V gene TRBV7-8 combines with J gene TRBJ2-7; the match to TRBD1 covers 7 bases. Germline CDR1 and CDR2: SGHVS and FQNEAQ. CDR3 size: 14 residues. The trim removed 1 base at V and 2 bases at J, leaving 2 bases unmatched. Here the CDR3 DNA reads TGTGCCAGCAGCTTAGTGGACAGGACCTACGAGCAGTACTTC. It codes for CASSLVDRTYEQYF.

This chain uses TRBV4-3 with TRBJ2-1; TRBD2 matches at 10 bases. J gave up 5 bases and V 1 base, and 2 bases lay outside the gene matches. CDR1 and CDR2 (germline): LGHNA, YSLEER. The length of the CDR3 is 15 residues. CDR3 region: CASSQVGLANNEQFF. CDR3 DNA: TGCGCCAGCAGCCAAGTGGGACTAGCGAACAATGAGCAGTTCTTC.

The chain joins TRBV4-3 to TRBJ2-2; weak D call: TRBD1 (6 bases). The V and J ends lost 0 bases and 4 bases respectively, with 12 bases between them. The CDR3 has 16 amino acids. Germline V CDR1 and CDR2: LGHNA, YSLEER. Here the CDR3 reads CASSQERGMGTGELFF. The CDR3 DNA reads TGCGCCAGCAGCCAAGAAAGGGGGATGGGCACCGGGGAGCTGTTTTTT.

J is TRBJ2-3 and V is TRBV5-1; D possibly corresponds to TRBD2 (5 bases). The CDR3 sequence is 13 residues long. Germline-derived CDR1 and CDR2 are SGHRS and YFSETQ. Trimming removed 3 bases at V and 6 bases at J, with 11 bases between. CDR3 coding DNA: TGCGCCAGCAGCTCCCTCCCGGGGGATACGCAGTATTTT. This sequence encodes CASSSLPGDTQYF.

The chain couples TRBV5-6 to TRBJ2-5; 7 nucleotides agree with TRBD1. V was pared by 3 bases and J by 5 bases, with 4 bases of the junction left unmatched. The germline gives CDR1 SGHDT, CDR2 YYEEEE. The CDR3 is 13 amino acids. The DNA of the CDR3 is TGTGCCAGCAGCTGGGGACAGATGGAGACCCAGTACTTC. It is translated as CASSWGQMETQYF. The full variable domain, in which reference TRBV5-6 and TRBJ2-5 provide the parts outside the CDR3, is DAGVTQSPTHLIKTRGQQVTLRCSPKSGHDTVSWYQQALGQGPQFIFQYYEEEERQRGNFPDRFSGHQFPNYSSELNVNALLLGDSALYLCASSWGQMETQYFGPGTRLLVL.

In its sample, this clone was seen once. This chain joins TRBV15 and TRBJ2-1, with D possibly TRBD1 on 5 matching bases. Germline V gene data show CDR1 as LNHNV and CDR2 as YYDKDF (reference sequence). The CDR3 spans 15 residues. Trimming shortened V by 8 bases and J by 2 bases, and 16 bases separated the two germline ends. Here the CDR3 DNA reads TGTGCCACCCGCCATTCAGGGTCCCCCTACAATGAGCAGTTCTTC. It encodes CATRHSGSPYNEQFF.

This chain connects TRBV6-1 to TRBJ2-7; D gene uncertain. The V end was cut by 1 base, the J end by 0 bases, with 7 bases between. The CDR3 is 14 residues long. CDR1 MNHNS and CDR2 SASEGT come from the germline V gene. CDR3 in amino acids: CASSEGFSSYEQYF. CDR3 DNA sequence: TGTGCCAGCAGTGAAGGCTTCAGCTCCTACGAGCAGTACTTC.

The chain links TRBV28 to TRBJ1-3; possible D gene TRBD1, 5 bases. The CDR3 has 15 amino acids. V gave up 6 bases and J gave up 2 bases, with 14 bases separating them. The V gene's germline CDR1 is MDHEN and CDR2 SYDVKM. The CDR3 spells CASSTLDRAGNTIYF. CDR3 coding DNA: TGTGCCAGCAGCACCCTAGACAGAGCTGGAAACACCATATATTTT.

V usage is TRBV5-4 and J usage is TRBJ2-7; D may be TRBD2 (5 bases). The length of the CDR3 is 14 residues. Germline V gene lookup returns CDR1 SGHNT and CDR2 YYREEE (reference sequence). Trimming removed 9 bases from V and 6 bases from J, with 22 bases in between. The chain's CDR3 is CATGLGVGMVEQYF. DNA for the CDR3: TGTGCCACCGGGCTGGGAGTGGGGATGGTCGAGCAGTACTTC.

This chain uses TRBV4-3 with TRBJ2-1; possibly TRBD2 for D (6 bases). Germline V gene sequence: CDR1 LGHNA, CDR2 YSLEER. There are 16 residues in the CDR3. Trimming cost V 0 bases and J 1 base, with 10 bases left between them. CDR3 nucleotide sequence: TGCGCCAGCAGCCAAGATATTGCGGGGTCCTACAATGAGCAGTTCTTC. This codes for CASSQDIAGSYNEQFF.

The chain links TRBV7-2 to TRBJ2-3; 9 nucleotides match TRBD2. CDR3 length equals 14 residues. With V trimmed by 7 bases and J by 2 bases, 4 bases remained unmatched. Germline assignment: CDR1 SGHTA and CDR2 FQGNSA. CDR3 sequence reads: CASISGRYTDTQYF. The CDR3 DNA is TGTGCCAGCATCAGCGGGAGGTACACAGATACGCAGTATTTT.

The chain uses TRBV29-1 and TRBJ2-5; 10 positions match TRBD1. Germline V gene sequence: CDR1 SQVTM, CDR2 ANQGSEA. The CDR3 spans 13 residues. V lost 6 bases and J lost 5; bases outside the gene matches: 6. The CDR3 sequence: CSVAGTGDETQYF. CDR3 nucleotides: TGCAGCGTAGCAGGGACAGGGGATGAGACCCAGTACTTC. Complete variable domain (other parts from reference TRBV29-1 and TRBJ2-5): SAVISQKPSRDICQRGTSLTIQCQVDSQVTMMFWYRQQPGQSLTLIATANQGSEATYESGFVIDKFPISRPNLTFSTLTVSNMSPEDSSIYLCSVAGTGDETQYFGPGTRLLVL.

The chain couples TRBV19 to TRBJ2-1, with 9 nucleotides matching TRBD2. In germline, CDR1 is LNHDA, CDR2 SQIVND (reference sequence). The CDR3 length is 15 residues. Losses at the gene ends were 7 bases for V and 2 bases for J; bases not matched to a gene: 6. CDR3 residues: CASTSSGNAYNEQFF. The CDR3 DNA is TGTGCCAGTACCTCTAGCGGGAACGCCTACAATGAGCAGTTCTTC. Using reference TRBV19 and TRBJ2-1 for the parts outside the CDR3, the full variable domain is DGGITQSPKYLFRKEGQNVTLSCEQNLNHDAMYWYRQDPGQGLRLIYYSQIVNDFQKGDIAEGYSVSREKKESFPLTVTSAQKNPTAFYLCASTSSGNAYNEQFFGPGTRLTVL.

The V and J genes are TRBV30 and TRBJ2-5; no clear D. The CDR3 consists of 13 residues. The V gene lost 3 bases and the J gene lost 2 bases, with 10 bases spanning the gap. Germline loops: CDR1 GTSNPN, CDR2 SVGIG (reference sequence). The CDR3 nucleotides read TGTGCCTGGAGCAGGATACTTCAAGAGACCCAGTACTTC. Amino acids: CAWSRILQETQYF.

CDR3 sequence reads: CASRPTSGRAREQFF. The CDR3 DNA sequence: TGTGCCAGCAGGCCGACTAGCGGGAGGGCCCGAGAGCAGTTCTTC. The chain carries TRBV27 and TRBJ2-1; 14 bases agree with TRBD2. The J segment lost 10 bases and the V segment lost 6 bases, leaving 8 bases of the junction unmatched. This CDR3 has 15 residues. Germline lookup yields CDR1 MNHEY and CDR2 SMNVEV (reference sequence).

This clone was counted once. V is TRBV19 and J is TRBJ2-5; tentative D call: TRBD2 (6 bases). The CDR3 consists of 13 residues. With 6 bases removed from V and 1 base from J, the gap between germline ends came to 9 bases. The germline gives CDR1 LNHDA, CDR2 SQIVND (reference sequence). CDR3 sequence: CASRQRAQETQYF. In DNA form, the CDR3 reads TGTGCCAGTAGACAGCGGGCCCAAGAGACCCAGTACTTC. The complete variable domain, with remaining parts taken from reference TRBV19 and TRBJ2-5, reads DGGITQSPKYLFRKEGQNVTLSCEQNLNHDAMYWYRQDPGQGLRLIYYSQIVNDFQKGDIAEGYSVSREKKESFPLTVTSAQKNPTAFYLCASRQRAQETQYFGPGTRLLVL.